This TCR beta chain was sequenced for a study of identical twins. Trimming pared 2 bases from V and 1 base from J, leaving 14 bases between. The CDR3 has 16 residues. Germline CDR1 PRHDT, CDR2 FYEKMQ (reference sequence). A single record per CDR3 protein comes from TCRdb applying MiXCR to the 5' RACE reads. The repertoire includes 500,000 to 650,000 distinct CDR3 sequences, just over 7% of them detected once, and 1.6% sits in the top ten. These data were also reused for a study on yellow fever vaccine responses in identical twins.

The clonotype comes from a woman between 18 and 30 years old in good health. Sequencing was carried out using PBMCs. J is TRBJ2-5 and V is TRBV13; D perhaps matches TRBD2 (7 bases). CDR3 protein: CASSLKRRGPQETQYF. The CDR3 DNA is TGTGCCAGCAGCTTAAAAAGGCGGGGGCCCCAAGAGACCCAGTACTTC.